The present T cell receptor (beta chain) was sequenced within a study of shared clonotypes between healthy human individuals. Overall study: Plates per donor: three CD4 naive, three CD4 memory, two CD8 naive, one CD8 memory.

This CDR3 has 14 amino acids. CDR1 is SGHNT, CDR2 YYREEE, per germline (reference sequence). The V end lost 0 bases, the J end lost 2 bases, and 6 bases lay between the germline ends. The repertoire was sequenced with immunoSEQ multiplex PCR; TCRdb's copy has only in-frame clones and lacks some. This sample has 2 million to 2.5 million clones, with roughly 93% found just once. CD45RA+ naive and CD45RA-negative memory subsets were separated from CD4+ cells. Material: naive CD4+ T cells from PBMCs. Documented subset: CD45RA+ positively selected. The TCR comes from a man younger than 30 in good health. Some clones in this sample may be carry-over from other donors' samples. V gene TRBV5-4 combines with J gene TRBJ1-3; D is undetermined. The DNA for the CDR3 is TGTGCCAGCAGCTTGGCCGGGCCTGGAAACACCATATATTTT. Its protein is CASSLAGPGNTIYF. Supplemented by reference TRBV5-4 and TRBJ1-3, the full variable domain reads ETGVTQSPTHLIKTRGQQVTLRCSSQSGHNTVSWYQQALGQGPQFIFQYYREEENGRGNFPPRFSGLQFPNYSSELNVNALELDDSALYLCASSLAGPGNTIYFGEGSWLTVV.